The entry that follows covers one T cell receptor beta chain sequence. These data come from a study of blood T cell repertoires in COVID-19. Turning to the study itself: There were acute and convalescent COVID-19 samples, and they came from the United States, Italy and Spain. The cDNA or gDNA used as material had been derived from T cells, B-cell-depleted T cells, or PBMCs.

The CDR3 runs 16 residues. Looked up from germline, CDR1 is SGHAT and CDR2 is FQNNGV. After removal of 4 bases from V and 5 bases from J, the junction contained 9 bases not matched to a gene. Study processing details: Counts of nucleated cells, estimated from reference gene primer amplification, were obtained. TCRdb's table, derived via immunoSEQ multiplex PCR, lists solely in-frame clones and lacks some. That table supplies the V and J calls and clone size; D and trimming were determined from the DNA. The top ten hold 9% to 14% of the sample, which has roughly 120,000 clones, roughly 82% seen once. Sequencing used peripheral blood. The rearrangement uses TRBV11-2 and TRBJ2-2, with 8 bases that match TRBD1. This TCR was sampled from a human donor in a cohort sampled during active COVID-19. Here the CDR3 reads CASSSGQGGGTGELFF. For the CDR3, the DNA is TGTGCCAGCAGCTCAGGACAGGGTGGGGGGACCGGGGAGCTGTTTTTT. Looking up the rest from reference TRBV11-2 and TRBJ2-2 gives the full variable domain: EAGVAQSPRYKIIEKRQSVAFWCNPISGHATLYWYQQILGQGPKLLIQFQNNGVVDDSQLPKDRFSAERLKGVDSTLKIQPAKLEDSAVYLCASSSGQGGGTGELFFGEGSRLTVL.